This T cell receptor (beta chain) was retrieved from a study of blood T cell repertoires in COVID-19. About the research overall: Samples of COVID-19 (acute and convalescent) were obtained from the United States, Italy and Spain. PBMCs, B-cell-depleted T cells, or T cells were the source of the cDNA or gDNA that made up the material.

Germline CDR1 and CDR2: KGHSH and LQKENI. The CDR3 has 16 amino acids. Trimming pared 6 bases from V and 3 bases from J, leaving 15 bases between. In the source study's methods: For nucleated cells, counts were estimated from reference gene primer amplification. TCRdb's table, derived via immunoSEQ multiplex PCR, lists solely in-frame clones and lacks some. For V, J and clone size, that table is used; D and trimming come from the DNA. The sample has about 120,000 clones, roughly 80% seen once; the top ten hold over 4.5%. This chain joins TRBV18 and TRBJ2-6; no firm D call. Sequenced: peripheral blood. The sequence was collected from a man in his 60s with acute or convalescent COVID-19. CDR3 DNA: TGTGCCAGCTCCGCGCAGGCGCCTTATGGGGCCAACGTCCTGACTTTC. It specifies CASSAQAPYGANVLTF. The variable domain in full, with the rest retrieved from reference TRBV18 and TRBJ2-6, is NAGVMQNPRHLVRRRGQEARLRCSPMKGHSHVYWYRQLPEEGLKFMVYLQKENIIDESGMPKERFSAEFPKEGPSILRIQQVVRGDSAAYFCASSAQAPYGANVLTFGAGSRLTVL.